The 22 T cell receptor beta chains reported below all come from one sample, sequenced in a study of beta chain features in type 1 diabetes. General observations from the study: Moderately but significantly shorter TCRB CDR3s were found in Type 1 diabetes patients in all four CD4+ subsets.

Expressed TCRB transcripts were sequenced, since all the RNA that had been isolated was reverse transcribed. TCRdb keeps only in-frame clones here, not all; method: immunoSEQ multiplex PCR. The sample carries approximately 250,000 clones, approximately 11% recorded once. No cognate antigen is known for these TCRs. Material: naive CD4+ T cells from blood. These receptors originate from a young man with type 1 diabetes.

The DNA of the CDR3 is TGTGCCAGCAGTTTATTGGACAGGGGTTACAATGAGCAGTTCTTC. Its protein is CASSLLDRGYNEQFF. The rearrangement uses TRBV27 and TRBJ2-1; TRBD1 agrees at 9 bases. Germline assignment: CDR1 MNHEY and CDR2 SMNVEV (reference sequence). There are 15 residues in the CDR3. V shed 1 base and J 4 bases; nucleotides not matched to a gene: 2.

This chain joins TRBV4-3 and TRBJ2-5; TRBD2 agrees at 10 bases. This CDR3 has 17 amino acids. Germline lookup yields CDR1 LGHNA and CDR2 YSLEER. Unmatched junction bases numbered 5, after V lost 0 bases and J lost 1 base. The CDR3 loop is CASSQEALAGSQETQYF. The CDR3 DNA reads as TGCGCCAGCAGCCAAGAGGCACTAGCGGGGAGCCAAGAGACCCAGTACTTC.

This clone was recorded a few times. The V and J genes are TRBV4-1 and TRBJ1-6; D remains unclear. V lost 1 base to trimming and J lost 7 bases, with 8 bases between them. The CDR3 loop spans 14 amino acids. The germline CDR1 and CDR2 sequences are MGHRA and YSYEKL. The CDR3 sequence: CASSQVSLNSPLHF. The CDR3 nucleotides are TGCGCCAGCAGCCAAGTATCCCTCAATTCACCCCTCCACTTT.

This clone has more than one count but fewer than ten. The chain links TRBV28 to TRBJ2-1; 7 bases match TRBD1. J was trimmed by 9 bases and V by 3 bases; bases with no gene match: 5. The length of the CDR3 is 13 residues. Germline CDR1 is MDHEN and CDR2 is SYDVKM. This chain's CDR3 is CASSLAQGREQFF. Written as DNA, the CDR3 is TGTGCCAGCAGTTTGGCACAGGGGCGTGAGCAGTTCTTC.

This clone was observed a handful of times. The chain combines TRBV6-5 with TRBJ2-7, with TRBD1 as a possible D gene (5 bases). CDR3 length equals 14 residues. The germline V and J ends were trimmed by 4 bases and 7 bases, with 17 bases remaining between them. CDR1 MNHEY and CDR2 SVGAGI come from the germline V gene. The CDR3 here is CASSLEGVVREQYF. CDR3 sequence (DNA): TGTGCCAGCAGTTTAGAAGGGGTGGTACGAGAGCAGTACTTC.

V gene TRBV5-1 combines with J gene TRBJ2-5, with 7 nucleotides matching TRBD1. The end of the DNA fits TRBJ2-7 better, so the J call may be wrong. Germline V gene lookup returns CDR1 SGHRS and CDR2 YFSETQ. This CDR3 spans 13 amino acids. The CDR3 is CASRLGQEYEQYF. CDR3 nucleotides: TGCGCCAGCAGACTTGGACAGGAGTACGAGCAGTACTTC.

This clone showed up just a few times. The CDR3 region has the DNA TGTGCCAGCCAACAGGGAATGAACACTGAAGCTTTCTTT. Translation: CASQQGMNTEAFF. The rearrangement joins TRBV6-5 to TRBJ1-1; weak D call: TRBD1 (6 bases). The germline V and J ends were trimmed by 8 bases and 0 bases, with 10 bases remaining between them. The CDR3 runs 13 residues. Germline V gives CDR1 MNHEY, CDR2 SVGAGI.

This rearrangement joins TRBV4-3 to TRBJ2-2; 9 nucleotides match TRBD2. The CDR3 consists of 16 residues. The V gene end was trimmed by 1 base and the J gene end by 8 bases; junction bases not matched to a gene: 8. The V gene's germline CDR1 is LGHNA and CDR2 YSLEER. Here the CDR3 DNA reads TGCGCCAGCAGCCAAGTACCGGGACTAGCTTGGGGGGAGCTGTTTTTT. Protein: CASSQVPGLAWGELFF.

The chain couples TRBV21-1 to TRBJ2-2; the table's TRBD1 call for D was not verified on the DNA. TRBV21-1 is labeled a pseudogene. The CDR3 runs 14 residues. CDR3 nucleotide sequence: TGTGCCAGCTGGACAGGGGGCTTAGCCGGGGAGCTGTTTTTT. It codes for CASWTGGLAGELFF.

The rearrangement uses TRBV14 and TRBJ2-7; 9 bases match TRBD1. Germline V gene lookup returns CDR1 SGHDN and CDR2 FVKESK. CDR3 length: 14 amino acids. Trimming removed 1 base from V and 12 bases from J; junction bases left unmatched: 10. DNA for the CDR3: TGTGCCAGCAGCCAAGGGGGAGGGACAGGGCTGCTGTACTTC. Encoded protein: CASSQGGGTGLLYF.

CDR3 amino acids: CASSQYSYEQYF. DNA of the CDR3: TGTGCCAGCAGCCAGTACTCCTACGAGCAGTACTTC. The V and J genes are TRBV14 and TRBJ2-7, with D unclear. This CDR3 is 12 amino acids long. Deletions cut 3 bases from V and 0 bases from J, with 3 bases between. Germline CDR1 reads SGHDN; CDR2 reads FVKESK.

The CDR3 bases are TGCGCCAGCGCATACGATCCCACAGGCCAGAACACTGAAGCTTTCTTT. This sequence encodes CASAYDPTGQNTEAFF. The chain links TRBV5-1 to TRBJ1-1, with D possibly TRBD1 on 5 matching bases. The V and J ends lost 7 bases and 1 base respectively, with 20 bases between them. The CDR3 covers 16 residues. Germline V gene data show CDR1 as SGHRS and CDR2 as YFSETQ.

This clone has only a few counts. This chain connects TRBV4-1 to TRBJ1-5; TRBD1 aligns across 7 bases. CDR1 is MGHRA, CDR2 YSYEKL, per germline. The J segment lost 2 bases and the V segment lost 4 bases, leaving 2 bases of the junction unmatched. The CDR3 length is 14 residues. DNA for the CDR3: TGCGCCAGCAGCCCCGGGACAGGCAATCAGCCCCAGCATTTT. It is translated as CASSPGTGNQPQHF.

V and J are TRBV28 and TRBJ1-2; no definite D call. Germline V gene sequence: CDR1 MDHEN, CDR2 SYDVKM. The CDR3 covers 12 residues. With 8 bases removed from V and 4 bases from J, the gap between germline ends came to 11 bases. The CDR3 coding sequence is TGTGCCAGCGGCAAATACAGCTATGGCTACACCTTC. Amino acids: CASGKYSYGYTF.

In this sample, this clone turned up a few times. This sequence joins TRBV9 and TRBJ2-7; TRBD2 might be the D (7 bases). The V end lost 4 bases, the J end lost 3 bases, and 14 bases lay between the germline ends. The CDR3 loop spans 14 amino acids. Germline CDR1 reads SGDLS; CDR2 reads YYNGEE. The CDR3 loop is CASSKGGGNYEQYF. The CDR3 coding sequence is TGTGCCAGCAGCAAAGGGGGGGGCAACTACGAGCAGTACTTC.

For the CDR3, the DNA is TGTGCCAGCTCACTAGCCGGGCAGGGTTATGGCTACACCTTC. Translation gives CASSLAGQGYGYTF. This rearrangement joins TRBV18 to TRBJ1-2; a weak D match, TRBD1 (5 bases). The V gene lost 4 bases and the J gene lost 5 bases, with 14 bases spanning the gap. The CDR3 runs 14 residues. Germline values: CDR1 KGHSH, CDR2 LQKENI.

This clone has only a few counts. The chain joins TRBV10-3 to TRBJ2-5; tentatively, D is TRBD2 (6 bases). Trimming removed 4 bases at V and 3 bases at J, with 12 bases between. This CDR3 is 14 amino acids long. Germline-derived CDR1 and CDR2 are ENHRY and SYGVKD. CDR3 DNA sequence: TGTGCCATCAGTGCCCGGGGGTCGGAAGAGACCCAGTACTTC. It translates to CAISARGSEETQYF.

V usage is TRBV29-1 and J usage is TRBJ1-1; 8 nucleotides match TRBD1. This CDR3 has 13 residues. Germline V CDR1 and CDR2: SQVTM, ANQGSEA. J was trimmed by 5 bases and V by 0 bases; bases with no gene match: 2. The CDR3: CSVEDRGRTEAFF. The CDR3 bases are TGCAGCGTTGAAGACAGGGGGCGGACTGAAGCTTTCTTT.

CDR3 bases: TGTGCCAGCTCCCAGACAGGGGGCAATGGCGCTGAAGCTTTCTTT. Encoded protein: CASSQTGGNGAEAFF. The chain is built from TRBV18 and TRBJ1-1, with TRBD1 matching over 10 bases. J was trimmed by 6 bases and V by 6 bases; bases with no gene match: 10. The CDR3 length is 15 residues. Germline CDR1 is KGHSH and CDR2 is LQKENI.

This clone has only a few counts. This chain uses TRBV27 with TRBJ2-5; 10 nucleotides agree with TRBD2. The germline CDR1 and CDR2 sequences are MNHEY and SMNVEV (reference sequence). The V segment lost 4 bases and the J segment 5 bases; nucleotides outside the gene matches: 7. CDR3 length: 15 amino acids. The CDR3 loop is CASSWSGGGRETQYF. CDR3 DNA sequence: TGTGCCAGCAGTTGGAGCGGGGGGGGTCGGGAGACCCAGTACTTC.

The chain uses TRBV4-2 and TRBJ2-1; TRBD2 agrees at 7 bases. Germline V gene lookup returns CDR1 LGHNA and CDR2 YNFKEQ. The CDR3 runs 17 residues. V lost 4 bases and J lost 3; bases outside the gene matches: 12. CDR3 loop: CASSPVSGRTSYNEQFF. Here the CDR3 DNA reads TGTGCCAGCAGCCCCGTCTCGGGCAGGACTAGCTACAATGAGCAGTTCTTC.

The genes are TRBV7-2 and TRBJ2-1, with D possibly TRBD2 on 6 matching bases. Per the germline V gene, CDR1 is SGHTA and CDR2 is FQGNSA. This CDR3 has 13 amino acids. The ends were cut back, 4 bases at V and 9 bases at J, with 13 bases in the middle. In DNA form, the CDR3 reads TGTGCCAGCAGCTCGCGGGGCTGGAGTGAGCAGTTCTTC. Encoded protein: CASSSRGWSEQFF.